One sample yielded the 29 T cell receptor beta chains listed below, sequenced in a study of cytomegalovirus exposure and HLA in healthy donors. PCR involved 60 Vbeta and 13 Jbeta primers. Clones were sequenced by immunoSEQ multiplex PCR, and TCRdb holds only the in-frame ones, with some missing. Among about 110,000 clones listed, about four fifths were seen once. Material: PBMCs. Receptors were obtained from a man between 25 and 39 years old in good health and CMV-seropositive.

CDR3 in DNA: TGTGCCAGTAGTCCCCAAGGACAGGCGGCTTTCTTT. It translates to CASSPQGQAAFF. This rearrangement joins TRBV19 to TRBJ1-1; TRBD1 agrees at 7 bases. Germline V gene lookup returns CDR1 LNHDA and CDR2 SQIVND (reference sequence). V lost 5 bases to trimming and J lost 11 bases; unmatched junction nucleotides: 8. The CDR3 covers 12 residues.

In this sample, this clone is medium-sized. The sample carries other DNA sequences with the same CDR3. The rearrangement links TRBV5-1 to TRBJ1-4; 8 bases are a match to TRBD1. This CDR3 comprises 14 residues. The V gene end was trimmed by 4 bases and the J gene end by 7 bases; junction bases not matched to a gene: 6. Germline CDR1 SGHRS, CDR2 YFSETQ. CDR3 loop: CASSPGQGGEKLFF. The CDR3 DNA sequence: TGCGCCAGCAGCCCTGGACAGGGAGGTGAAAAACTGTTTTTT.

This clone showed up just a few times. The chain carries TRBV4-3 and TRBJ1-2; 8 positions match TRBD1. Germline V gives CDR1 LGHNA, CDR2 YSLEER. This CDR3 is built from 16 residues. V gave up 0 bases and J gave up 4 bases; unmatched junction bases: 7. The CDR3 sequence is CASSQDRVGTGYGYTF. In DNA, the CDR3 is TGCGCCAGCAGCCAAGATAGGGTAGGGACAGGCTATGGCTACACCTTC.

This clone occurred a few times. The chain carries TRBV4-1 and TRBJ1-5; 10 bases are shared with TRBD1. Unmatched junction bases numbered 6, after V lost 6 bases and J lost 7 bases. Germline CDR1 and CDR2: MGHRA and YSYEKL. This CDR3 comprises 14 residues. The CDR3 bases are TGCGCCAGCAGTCGACAGGGGGCCAGGCAGCCCCAGCATTTT. This gives the protein CASSRQGARQPQHF.

The V call is TRBV7-7, the J call TRBJ2-2; D unclear. V dropped 5 bases and J dropped 3 bases, with 10 bases sitting between them. The CDR3 loop spans 14 amino acids. Germline V gene data show CDR1 as SSHAT and CDR2 as FNYEAQ (reference sequence). CDR3 sequence reads: CASSPRRDTGELFF. CDR3 sequence (DNA): TGTGCCAGCAGCCCCCGTCGGGACACCGGGGAGCTGTTTTTT.

This rearrangement joins TRBV9 to TRBJ1-2, with D possibly being TRBD1 (6 bases). The CDR3 is 15 residues long. Trimming left V 3 bases short and J 3 bases short, with 15 bases between. Germline V gene sequence: CDR1 SGDLS, CDR2 YYNGEE. The CDR3 protein is CASSDASRGYYGYTF. The CDR3 bases are TGTGCCAGCAGCGACGCCTCCAGGGGCTACTATGGCTACACCTTC.

The CDR3 here is CASSLAVATNEQYF. CDR3 in DNA: TGCGCCAGCAGCTTGGCGGTAGCGACCAACGAGCAGTACTTC. This chain joins TRBV5-1 and TRBJ2-7; maybe TRBD2 (5 bases). Trimming took off 0 bases at V and 5 bases at J, with 12 bases between the two ends. Germline CDR1 and CDR2: SGHRS and YFSETQ. This CDR3 comprises 14 residues.

This CDR3 reads CAIGVQGGTDTQYF. Here the CDR3 DNA reads TGTGCCATCGGGGTGCAGGGCGGCACAGATACGCAGTATTTT. The V gene is TRBV10-3, the J gene TRBJ2-3, with D perhaps matching TRBD1 (5 bases). The CDR3 length is 14 residues. Germline assignment: CDR1 ENHRY and CDR2 SYGVKD. Trimming removed 8 bases from V and 1 base from J, with 13 bases in between.

The chain joins TRBV30 to TRBJ2-6, with 8 bases matching TRBD1. Germline-derived CDR1 and CDR2 are GTSNPN and SVGIG (reference sequence). V was pared by 5 bases and J by 12 bases, with 15 bases of the junction left unmatched. The CDR3 totals 15 residues. The CDR3 loop is CAWRAWAGGEGVLTF. For the CDR3, the DNA is TGTGCCTGGCGAGCTTGGGCAGGGGGCGAAGGCGTCCTGACTTTC. Based on the CDR3 plus reference TRBV30 and TRBJ2-6, the full variable domain is SQTIHQWPATLVQPVGSPLSLECTVEGTSNPNLYWYRQAAGRGLQLLFYSVGIGQISSEVPQNLSASRPQDRQFILSSKKLLLSDSGFYLCAWRAWAGGEGVLTFGAGSRLTVL.

This clone was counted a few times. V is TRBV7-6 and J is TRBJ2-5, with TRBD2 matching 8 bases. Matching the DNA end better, TRBJ2-7 makes the J call doubtful. CDR1 is SGHVS, CDR2 FNYEAQ, per germline. This CDR3 is 15 amino acids long. CDR3 protein: CASSLALGGAIEQYF. The CDR3 DNA reads TGTGCCAGCAGCTTAGCGCTCGGGGGGGCGATCGAGCAGTACTTC.

The V and J genes are TRBV30 and TRBJ1-2, with TRBD1 matching 9 bases. The CDR3 extends over 14 amino acids. Germline assignment: CDR1 GTSNPN and CDR2 SVGIG (reference sequence). The V and J ends lost 1 base and 8 bases, in that order; junction bases with no gene match: 8. The CDR3 spells CAWSATRQGGGYTF. Here the CDR3 DNA reads TGTGCCTGGAGTGCAACTCGACAGGGGGGAGGCTACACCTTC.

This clone was detected only once. V is TRBV28 and J is TRBJ1-5; D may be TRBD1 (5 bases). V lost 8 bases and J 3 bases, leaving 23 bases between the germline ends. This CDR3 contains 17 residues. Germline CDR1 and CDR2: MDHEN and SYDVKM. The CDR3 DNA reads as TGTGCCAGCGTTAGGTGGGGCGGGGGAGGAAACAATCAGCCCCAGCATTTT. It is translated as CASVRWGGGGNNQPQHF.

This chain connects TRBV6-4 to TRBJ2-7; TRBD1 agrees at 7 bases. This CDR3 is built from 14 residues. Germline CDR1 MRHNA, CDR2 SNTAGT. V was clipped by 4 bases and J by 0 bases; unmatched bases: 3. CDR3 bases: TGTGCCAGCAGTGCGGACAGGAGCTCCTACGAGCAGTACTTC. This sequence encodes CASSADRSSYEQYF.

The V call is TRBV30, the J call TRBJ1-2, with D possibly being TRBD1 (6 bases). CDR1 and CDR2 from the germline V gene are GTSNPN and SVGIG (reference sequence). The CDR3 spans 12 residues. Trimming shortened V by 2 bases and J by 4 bases, and 8 bases separated the two germline ends. The CDR3: CAWSYRAYGYTF. DNA of the CDR3: TGTGCCTGGAGTTACAGGGCCTATGGCTACACCTTC. The full variable domain, in which reference TRBV30 and TRBJ1-2 provide the parts outside the CDR3, is SQTIHQWPATLVQPVGSPLSLECTVEGTSNPNLYWYRQAAGRGLQLLFYSVGIGQISSEVPQNLSASRPQDRQFILSSKKLLLSDSGFYLCAWSYRAYGYTFGSGTRLTVV.

The chain joins TRBV5-1 to TRBJ2-3, with D tentatively TRBD2 (6 bases). Trimming took 4 bases from V and 1 from J, leaving 25 bases between them. This CDR3 contains 19 residues. CDR1 is SGHRS, CDR2 YFSETQ, per germline. CDR3 coding DNA: TGCGCCAGCAGCCCCGCCCGGGGGACTCCTACAAAAGGCACAGATACGCAGTATTTT. Translating gives CASSPARGTPTKGTDTQYF.

This CDR3 reads CASSKNSPLHF. CDR3 DNA sequence: TGTGCCAGTAGCAAGAATTCACCCCTCCACTTT. This sequence joins TRBV6-1 and TRBJ1-6; no clear D gene. Germline loops: CDR1 MNHNS, CDR2 SASEGT. The CDR3 sequence is 11 residues long. The V end lost 9 bases, the J end lost 7 bases, and 7 bases lay between the germline ends.

The chain uses TRBV5-1 and TRBJ2-5, with 7 positions matching TRBD1. CDR3 length: 14 amino acids. V shed 2 bases, J shed 11 bases, and the junction held 12 bases outside the gene matches. Germline loops: CDR1 SGHRS, CDR2 YFSETQ. CDR3 region: CASSLGTDAFEQYF. The CDR3 bases are TGCGCCAGCAGCTTAGGGACAGATGCCTTTGAGCAGTACTTC.

The V and J genes are TRBV14 and TRBJ2-7, with TRBD2 matching over 11 bases. CDR3 length: 23 residues. The trim removed 0 bases at V and 0 bases at J, leaving 22 bases unmatched. The germline CDR1 and CDR2 sequences are SGHDN and FVKESK. CDR3 DNA sequence: TGTGCCAGCAGCCAAGATTTACTTACCGAAGGACTAGCGGGTTTACATTACTCCTACGAGCAGTACTTC. Translation: CASSQDLLTEGLAGLHYSYEQYF.

The chain uses TRBV28 and TRBJ1-5, with a tentative D call TRBD1 (6 bases). Trimming left V 6 bases short and J 2 bases short, with 17 bases between. The CDR3 runs 16 residues. Germline V CDR1 and CDR2: MDHEN, SYDVKM. The CDR3 region has the DNA TGTGCCAGCAGCCCCCCCCGGGGGGCTGGCAATCAGCCCCAGCATTTT. Its protein product is CASSPPRGAGNQPQHF. Variable domain in full (rest from reference TRBV28 and TRBJ1-5): DVKVTQSSRYLVKRTGEKVFLECVQDMDHENMFWYRQDPGLGLRLIYFSYDVKMKEKGDIPEGYSVSREKKERFSLILESASTNQTSMYLCASSPPRGAGNQPQHFGDGTRLSIL.

The chain has TRBV11-3 and TRBJ2-2; D gene uncertain. Trimming removed 3 bases at V and 6 bases at J, with 8 bases between. The CDR3 spans 13 residues. Germline values: CDR1 SGHNT, CDR2 YENEEA. This CDR3 is CASSLGGAGELFF. In DNA, the CDR3 is TGTGCCAGCAGCTTGGGTGGAGCCGGGGAGCTGTTTTTT.

This chain connects TRBV13 to TRBJ2-5, with D maybe TRBD2 (5 bases). The length of the CDR3 is 15 residues. Germline V gene sequence: CDR1 PRHDT, CDR2 FYEKMQ (reference sequence). V was shortened by 5 bases and J by 1 base, with 14 bases between the two germline ends. The CDR3 loop is CASSQRSGFQETQYF. The CDR3, as DNA: TGTGCCAGCAGCCAGAGGTCGGGGTTCCAAGAGACCCAGTACTTC.

V gene TRBV10-3 combines with J gene TRBJ2-7, with 12 bases lining up with TRBD1. The junction had 7 bases not matched to a gene; V was cut back by 6 bases and J by 4 bases. CDR3 length: 15 residues. The germline V gene encodes CDR1 ENHRY and CDR2 SYGVKD. CDR3 amino acids: CAIRSGTGGRYEQYF. In DNA, the CDR3 is TGTGCCATCAGAAGCGGGACAGGGGGCAGGTACGAGCAGTACTTC.

The CDR3 reads CASSLESASGVPGTQYF. The CDR3 region has the DNA TGCGCCAGCAGCCTGGAGTCGGCTAGCGGGGTCCCAGGGACCCAGTACTTC. The chain combines TRBV5-1 with TRBJ2-5; 9 nucleotides match TRBD2. CDR1 is SGHRS and CDR2 is YFSETQ in the germline V gene. The CDR3 extends over 17 amino acids. Germline trimming cut 4 bases from V and 7 bases from J; bases unmatched to any gene: 17.

This clone was found once. The chain employs TRBV5-1 and TRBJ2-2; 9 nucleotides align to TRBD1. The germline V gene encodes CDR1 SGHRS and CDR2 YFSETQ. This CDR3 spans 15 amino acids. Trimming at V came to 4 bases and at J to 1 base, leaving 2 bases not matched to a gene. The DNA of the CDR3 is TGCGCCAGCAGCGGGGGACAGGGGAACACCGGGGAGCTGTTTTTT. This sequence encodes CASSGGQGNTGELFF.

The V call is TRBV6-5, the J call TRBJ2-5; possibly TRBD1 for D (6 bases). The J call could be wrong; TRBJ2-7 is a better fit for the DNA end. CDR1 MNHEY and CDR2 SVGAGI come from the germline V gene. This CDR3 region has 14 residues. Written as DNA, the CDR3 is TGTGCCAGCAGTTATACAGGGCTCTCCTACGAGCAGTACTTC. Amino acid sequence: CASSYTGLSYEQYF.

The chain carries TRBV2 and TRBJ2-2, with D hard to call. Trimming took off 6 bases at V and 5 bases at J, with 19 bases between the two ends. CDR1 and CDR2 (germline): SNHLY, FYNNEI. CDR3 size: 16 residues. CDR3 bases: TGTGCCAGCAGCCGCCGGAGCGACGGTGGGACCGGGGAGCTGTTTTTT. It translates to CASSRRSDGGTGELFF.

The V call is TRBV5-4, the J call TRBJ1-6, with D hard to call. This CDR3 has 14 amino acids. V lost 2 bases and J lost 5, with 8 bases in between. Germline CDR1 reads SGHNT; CDR2 reads YYREEE (reference sequence). The CDR3 sequence: CASSLEQNNSPLHF. The DNA of the CDR3 is TGTGCCAGCAGCTTAGAGCAAAATAATTCACCCCTCCACTTT.

This chain connects TRBV14 to TRBJ2-5, with a weak D call TRBD1 (6 bases). Per the germline V gene, CDR1 is SGHDN and CDR2 is FVKESK. The CDR3 is 16 amino acids. Trimming took off 0 bases at V and 5 bases at J, with 16 bases between the two ends. The CDR3 DNA sequence: TGTGCCAGCAGCCAAGATCGGGACATCATCGGGGAGACCCAGTACTTC. It codes for CASSQDRDIIGETQYF.

On this clone: Within the sample, other DNA sequences also encode this same CDR3. The chain joins TRBV9 to TRBJ2-3, with a tentative D call TRBD2 (6 bases). This CDR3 is 17 amino acids long. Trimming removed 0 bases from V and 2 bases from J, with 16 bases in between. From germline, CDR1 is SGDLS and CDR2 YYNGEE. This CDR3 is CASSVGLGGDYTDTQYF. In DNA, the CDR3 is TGTGCCAGCAGCGTAGGCCTTGGCGGGGATTACACAGATACGCAGTATTTT.